A selection of T cell receptor beta chains follows, all from one sample in a study of CD8+ T cells in alopecia areata. TCRdb's copy holds only in-frame clones and misses some; the assay was immunoSEQ multiplex PCR. The data show 140,000 or so clones, approximately 49% seen once. Sequenced here: CD4+ T cells sorted from blood, sampled at week 0. The receptors were sampled from a human donor with alopecia areata. Both conserved end residues are part of each CDR3. A D gene is named only where the DNA matches it firmly. Rows may omit the clone size; those that give it use once, few, many or a size class.

J gene: TRBJ1-2
D gene: NA
V gene: TRBV15
clone size: NA
CDR3 protein: CATSRDVYGYTF
CDR3 DNA: TGTGCCACCAGCAGAGATGTCTATGGCTACACCTTC

J gene: TRBJ2-3
D gene: NA
V gene: TRBV7-3
clone size: NA
CDR3 protein: CASSLSSDTQYF
CDR3 DNA: TGTGCCAGCAGCTTAAGTTCGGATACGCAGTATTTT

J gene: TRBJ1-2
D gene: NA
V gene: TRBV30
clone size: NA
CDR3 protein: CAWSPGGQRTRGYTF
CDR3 DNA: TGTGCCTGGAGCCCTGGGGGGCAGCGGACCCGCGGCTACACCTTC

J gene: TRBJ1-2
D gene: TRBD1
V gene: TRBV4-1
clone size: NA
CDR3 protein: CASSPHDRVRTF
CDR3 DNA: TGCGCCAGCAGCCCTCACGACAGGGTTCGCACCTTC

J gene: TRBJ2-1
D gene: TRBD1
V gene: TRBV30
clone size: few
CDR3 protein: CAWKGGTGVNEQFF
CDR3 DNA: TGTGCCTGGAAAGGAGGGACAGGGGTCAATGAGCAGTTCTTC

J gene: TRBJ2-5
D gene: NA
V gene: TRBV11-1
clone size: NA
CDR3 protein: CASSYGHRETQYF
CDR3 DNA: TGTGCCAGCAGCTACGGACATCGAGAGACCCAGTACTTC

J gene: TRBJ2-7
D gene: NA
V gene: TRBV6-1
clone size: NA
CDR3 protein: CASVGRGPPVQQYF
CDR3 DNA: TGTGCCAGCGTGGGGAGGGGGCCTCCTGTTCAGCAGTACTTC

J gene: TRBJ2-5
D gene: TRBD2
V gene: TRBV4-2
clone size: few
CDR3 protein: CASSPSGTSGQETQYF
CDR3 DNA: TGTGCCAGCAGCCCCAGCGGGACTAGCGGCCAAGAGACCCAGTACTTC

J gene: TRBJ1-1
D gene: NA
V gene: TRBV29-1
clone size: NA
CDR3 protein: CSVGRNTEAFF
CDR3 DNA: TGCAGCGTTGGCAGGAACACTGAAGCTTTCTTT

J gene: TRBJ2-2
D gene: NA
V gene: TRBV30
clone size: NA
CDR3 protein: CAWTHLGRASTGELFF
CDR3 DNA: TGTGCCTGGACCCACCTGGGACGGGCGAGCACCGGGGAGCTGTTTTTT

J gene: TRBJ1-2
D gene: TRBD1
V gene: TRBV4-3
clone size: NA
CDR3 protein: CASSHDGQGVGGYTF
CDR3 DNA: TGCGCCAGCAGCCATGACGGACAGGGGGTTGGTGGCTACACCTTC

J gene: TRBJ2-2
D gene: NA
V gene: TRBV12-5
clone size: NA
CDR3 protein: CASGSNPFGGTNTGELFF
CDR3 DNA: TGTGCTAGTGGCTCCAATCCCTTCGGGGGAACGAACACCGGGGAGCTGTTTTTT

J gene: TRBJ2-2
D gene: NA
V gene: TRBV29-1
clone size: NA
CDR3 protein: CSAYTGELFF
CDR3 DNA: TGCAGCGCGTACACCGGGGAGCTGTTTTTT

J gene: TRBJ2-3
D gene: NA
V gene: TRBV9
clone size: NA
CDR3 protein: CASSAEDLERTDTQYF
CDR3 DNA: TGTGCCAGCAGCGCCGAAGATTTGGAGCGTACAGATACGCAGTATTTT

J gene: TRBJ2-7
D gene: NA
V gene: TRBV27
clone size: NA
CDR3 protein: CASSATRYNEQYF
CDR3 DNA: TGTGCCAGCAGTGCGACTAGGTATAACGAGCAGTACTTC

J gene: TRBJ2-6
D gene: NA
V gene: TRBV5-1
clone size: NA
CDR3 protein: CASGRSSGANVLTF
CDR3 DNA: TGCGCCAGTGGGCGGAGCTCTGGGGCCAACGTCCTGACTTTC

J gene: TRBJ2-5
D gene: TRBD1
V gene: TRBV29-1
clone size: NA
CDR3 protein: CSTRTGGETQYF
CDR3 DNA: TGCAGCACCCGGACAGGGGGAGAGACCCAGTACTTC

J gene: TRBJ2-1
D gene: NA
V gene: TRBV4-3
clone size: NA
CDR3 protein: CASSQDLGGGGPYNEQFF
CDR3 DNA: TGCGCCAGCAGCCAAGATCTTGGGGGAGGGGGCCCCTACAATGAGCAGTTCTTC

J gene: TRBJ1-1
D gene: TRBD1
V gene: TRBV4-1
clone size: NA
CDR3 protein: CASSPLGQRSTEAFF
CDR3 DNA: TGCGCCAGCAGCCCCCTGGGACAGCGATCTACTGAAGCTTTCTTT

J gene: TRBJ2-7
D gene: NA
V gene: TRBV28
clone size: NA
CDR3 protein: CASSSPGGGSPYEQYF
CDR3 DNA: TGTGCCAGCAGTTCCCCGGGGGGCGGGTCCCCCTACGAGCAGTACTTC

J gene: TRBJ2-5
D gene: TRBD2
V gene: TRBV7-2
clone size: NA
CDR3 protein: CASSYPLAGLETQYF
CDR3 DNA: TGTGCCAGCAGCTATCCCCTAGCGGGATTGGAGACCCAGTACTTC

J gene: TRBJ2-7
D gene: TRBD1
V gene: TRBV18
clone size: NA
CDR3 protein: CASSPPTGQGKSEQYF
CDR3 DNA: TGTGCCAGCTCACCACCGACAGGACAGGGGAAGAGCGAGCAGTACTTC

J gene: TRBJ2-7
D gene: NA
V gene: TRBV29-1
clone size: few
CDR3 protein: CSVVLWQTTYEQYF
CDR3 DNA: TGCAGCGTTGTGTTGTGGCAGACGACCTACGAGCAGTACTTC

J gene: TRBJ2-5
D gene: NA
V gene: TRBV30
clone size: few
CDR3 protein: CAWSVTGRETQYF
CDR3 DNA: TGTGCCTGGAGTGTAACCGGGAGAGAGACCCAGTACTTC

J gene: TRBJ1-1
D gene: TRBD1
V gene: TRBV27
clone size: NA
CDR3 protein: CASSLRTGLNTEAFF
CDR3 DNA: TGTGCCAGCAGTCTTAGGACAGGGTTGAACACTGAAGCTTTCTTT

J gene: TRBJ2-7
D gene: NA
V gene: TRBV7-9
clone size: NA
CDR3 protein: CASSLARGEQYF
CDR3 DNA: TGTGCCAGCAGCTTAGCCCGGGGAGAGCAGTACTTC

J gene: TRBJ1-5
D gene: NA
V gene: TRBV27
clone size: NA
CDR3 protein: CASSPGTGTNQPQHF
CDR3 DNA: TGTGCCAGCAGTCCCGGTACAGGGACCAATCAGCCCCAGCATTTT

J gene: TRBJ1-4
D gene: NA
V gene: TRBV7-9
clone size: NA
CDR3 protein: CASSLSVPREKLFF
CDR3 DNA: TGTGCCAGCAGCTTAAGCGTGCCAAGAGAAAAACTGTTTTTT

J gene: TRBJ1-1
D gene: NA
V gene: TRBV6-1
clone size: NA
CDR3 protein: CASSEFRGTEAFF
CDR3 DNA: TGTGCCAGCAGTGAATTTCGGGGGACTGAAGCTTTCTTT

J gene: TRBJ2-7
D gene: TRBD2
V gene: TRBV4-1
clone size: NA
CDR3 protein: CASSQDGTSGFYEQYF
CDR3 DNA: TGCGCCAGCAGCCAAGATGGGACTAGCGGATTCTACGAGCAGTACTTC

J gene: TRBJ2-1
D gene: NA
V gene: TRBV4-2
clone size: few
CDR3 protein: CASSQPPGHEQFF
CDR3 DNA: TGTGCCAGCAGCCAGCCTCCCGGGCATGAGCAGTTCTTC

J gene: TRBJ1-1
D gene: NA
V gene: TRBV6-6
clone size: NA
CDR3 protein: CASVNTEAFF
CDR3 DNA: TGTGCCAGCGTGAACACTGAAGCTTTCTTT

J gene: TRBJ1-1
D gene: NA
V gene: TRBV5-6
clone size: NA
CDR3 protein: CASSSQGTEVFF
CDR3 DNA: TGTGCCAGCAGCTCCCAGGGTACTGAAGTTTTCTTT

J gene: TRBJ1-4
D gene: NA
V gene: TRBV2
clone size: NA
CDR3 protein: CASSEKGGGNEKLFF
CDR3 DNA: TGTGCCAGCAGTGAAAAGGGAGGTGGTAATGAAAAACTGTTTTTT